This entry describes one TCR beta chain. The sample belongs to a study of blood T cell repertoires in COVID-19. The wider study: Samples representing acute and convalescent COVID-19 were sourced from the United States, Italy and Spain. The analysed material was cDNA or gDNA that came from T cells, B-cell-depleted T cells, or PBMCs.

The CDR3 has 12 residues. Trimming stripped 2 bases from V and 5 bases from J, with 4 bases between. Germline CDR1 and CDR2: LNHDA and SQIVND (reference sequence). Per the original methods: Estimated nucleated cell counts came from reference gene primer amplification. TCRdb's table, derived via immunoSEQ multiplex PCR, lists solely in-frame clones and lacks some. Clonal size and the V and J genes are those of that table, whereas D and trimming came from the DNA. The data show some 150,000 clones, 80% to 90% seen once. The receptor was isolated from a human donor with acute or convalescent COVID-19. The donor label of this sample is uncertain. The sequenced material came from peripheral blood. The chain carries TRBV19 and TRBJ1-5, with D unclear. The CDR3 sequence: CASSIRDQPQHF. The CDR3 DNA reads as TGTGCCAGTAGTATAAGAGATCAGCCCCAGCATTTT.